This TCR beta chain was identified during a study of blood T cell repertoires in COVID-19. Method: immunoSEQ multiplex PCR; TCRdb's copy keeps in-frame clones and lacks some. The sample carries about 25,000 clones, around nine tenths recorded once. The CDR3 runs to 14 residues. J lost 8 bases, V lost 5 bases, and 7 bases had no gene match. The germline V gene encodes CDR1 MNHEY and CDR2 SVGAGI. The sample taken for sequencing was peripheral blood. This receptor was taken from a human donor with active COVID-19. The donor label of this sample is uncertain. This chain joins TRBV6-5 and TRBJ1-4; TRBD1 matches 8 bases. As DNA, the CDR3 is TGTGCCAGCAGTCCGCGACAGGGGAGGGAAAAACTGTTTTTT. This gives the protein CASSPRQGREKLFF.